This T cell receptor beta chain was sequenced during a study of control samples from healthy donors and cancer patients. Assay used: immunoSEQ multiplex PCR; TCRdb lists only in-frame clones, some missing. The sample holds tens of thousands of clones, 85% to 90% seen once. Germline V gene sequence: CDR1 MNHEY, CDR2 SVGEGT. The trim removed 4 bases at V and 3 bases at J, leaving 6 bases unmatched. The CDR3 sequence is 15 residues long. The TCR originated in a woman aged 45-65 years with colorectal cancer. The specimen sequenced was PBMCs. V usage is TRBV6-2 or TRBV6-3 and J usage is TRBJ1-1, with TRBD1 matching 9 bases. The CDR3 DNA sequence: TGTGCCAGCAGTTTCTACCGGGACAGGGACACTGAAGCTTTCTTT. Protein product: CASSFYRDRDTEAFF.